Listed here are 30 T cell receptor beta chains from one sample, sequenced in a study of beta chain features in type 1 diabetes. cDNA synthesis used the whole RNA isolate, giving expressed TCRB sequences. Assay: immunoSEQ multiplex PCR; the TCRdb copy retains only in-frame clones and omits some. Of some 300,000 clones detected, 8% appear once; the ten largest clones hold 1%. The source material was central memory CD4+ T cells from blood. All receptors derive from a woman aged 18-29 years in good health.

This clone was observed at least ten times. The chain couples TRBV2 to TRBJ2-6; D is possibly TRBD1 (5 bases). The germline gives CDR1 SNHLY, CDR2 FYNNEI. Trimming cost V 7 bases and J 4 bases, with 11 bases left between them. The CDR3 contains 14 residues. The CDR3: CASTGSAGANVLTF. Here the CDR3 DNA reads TGTGCCAGCACAGGGTCGGCGGGGGCCAACGTCCTGACTTTC.

V is TRBV15 and J is TRBJ2-2; 14 nucleotides line up with TRBD2. The CDR3 runs to 18 residues. The germline CDR1 and CDR2 sequences are LNHNV and YYDKDF (reference sequence). With V trimmed by 2 bases and J by 6 bases, 8 bases remained unmatched. The DNA of the CDR3 is TGTGCCACCAGCAGACGACCAGGACTAGCGGGAGGAGCCGGGGAGCTGTTTTTT. Protein sequence: CATSRRPGLAGGAGELFF.

This clone has a handful of counts. This chain links TRBV4-3 with TRBJ1-4, with 7 bases identical to TRBD1. V lost 1 base, J lost 6 bases, and 8 bases stayed unmatched. This CDR3 is 16 amino acids long. Germline-derived CDR1 and CDR2 are LGHNA and YSLEER. The CDR3 sequence: CASSQGREQGYEKLFF. In nucleotides, the CDR3 is TGCGCCAGCAGCCAAGGTCGCGAACAGGGGTATGAAAAACTGTTTTTT.

This clone was recorded a few times. The chain recombines TRBV29-1 with TRBJ1-1, with TRBD1 identical over 9 bases. After removal of 3 bases from V and 0 bases from J, the junction contained 5 bases not matched to a gene. This CDR3 region has 15 residues. Germline lookup yields CDR1 SQVTM and CDR2 ANQGSEA. CDR3 amino acids: CSVDRDRVMNTEAFF. The CDR3 coding sequence is TGCAGCGTTGACAGGGACAGGGTTATGAACACTGAAGCTTTCTTT. Full variable domain (missing parts from reference TRBV29-1 and TRBJ1-1): SAVISQKPSRDICQRGTSLTIQCQVDSQVTMMFWYRQQPGQSLTLIATANQGSEATYESGFVIDKFPISRPNLTFSTLTVSNMSPEDSSIYLCSVDRDRVMNTEAFFGQGTRLTVV.

This clone was seen only a few times. This chain uses TRBV28 with TRBJ1-4, with D tentatively TRBD1 (6 bases). The CDR3 totals 15 residues. Trimming pared 5 bases from V and 8 bases from J, leaving 18 bases between. Germline V gives CDR1 MDHEN, CDR2 SYDVKM. The CDR3 is CASSLAGDAGEKLFF. The DNA for the CDR3 is TGTGCCAGCAGTCTCGCAGGGGACGCAGGGGAAAAACTGTTTTTT.

Only a few counts were recorded for this clone. The rearrangement uses TRBV28 and TRBJ1-1; D is possibly TRBD1 (5 bases). This CDR3 has 14 amino acids. V lost 6 bases to trimming and J lost 7 bases, with 18 bases between them. Germline CDR1 and CDR2: MDHEN and SYDVKM. In DNA, the CDR3 is TGTGCCAGCAGCCCCGCGGGGCCTCCACTTGAAGCTTTCTTT. Its protein is CASSPAGPPLEAFF.

The rearrangement uses TRBV6-5 and TRBJ2-7, with D possibly called TRBD1 or TRBD2 (7 bases each). From germline, CDR1 is MNHEY and CDR2 SVGAGI. The V gene lost 4 bases and the J gene lost 7 bases, with 14 bases spanning the gap. The CDR3 sequence is 13 residues long. Here the CDR3 reads CASSSSGGGEQYV. For the CDR3, the DNA is TGTGCCAGCAGTTCCTCAGGGGGAGGGGAGCAGTACGTC.

The table lists this clone with a few counts. The V and J genes are TRBV5-4 and TRBJ1-4, with D maybe TRBD1 (5 bases). The CDR3 is 14 residues long. V lost 3 bases and J 5 bases, leaving 11 bases between the germline ends. Per the germline V gene, CDR1 is SGHNT and CDR2 is YYREEE (reference sequence). CDR3 sequence reads: CASSSRAPNEKLFF. Written as DNA, the CDR3 is TGTGCCAGCAGCTCCAGGGCCCCGAATGAAAAACTGTTTTTT.

This clone showed up just a few times. The CDR3 sequence is CASSTLGAGANVLTF. CDR3 bases: TGTGCCAGCAGCACACTTGGAGCTGGGGCCAACGTCCTGACTTTC. This sequence joins TRBV6-5 and TRBJ2-6; D call uncertain. CDR1 is MNHEY and CDR2 is SVGAGI in the germline V gene. This CDR3 has 15 amino acids. V was trimmed by 6 bases and J by 2 bases, leaving 11 bases between them.

The rearrangement joins TRBV4-2 to TRBJ2-1; 11 bases are a match to TRBD2. The germline V gene has CDR1 LGHNA and CDR2 YNFKEQ. J gave up 4 bases and V 0 bases, and 8 bases lay outside the gene matches. The CDR3 runs 18 residues. The CDR3 bases are TGTGCCAGCAGCCAAGATAGCGGGGGGGCCTTGGGTTACAATGAGCAGTTCTTC. It codes for CASSQDSGGALGYNEQFF.

CDR3 coding DNA: TGTGCCAGCAGCTTATCTGGGCCGAACTATGGCTACACCTTC. Protein sequence: CASSLSGPNYGYTF. This chain links TRBV7-8 with TRBJ1-2; D ambiguous. The germline V gene has CDR1 SGHVS and CDR2 FQNEAQ. Between the trimmed V and J ends, which lost 2 bases and 2 bases, there was a span of 9 bases. The CDR3 loop spans 14 amino acids.

This sequence joins TRBV15 and TRBJ2-1, with 11 bases aligning to TRBD2. This CDR3 is 18 amino acids long. The V segment lost 1 base and the J segment 9 bases; nucleotides outside the gene matches: 14. The germline V gene encodes CDR1 LNHNV and CDR2 YYDKDF (reference sequence). The CDR3 DNA follows: TGTGCCACCAGCAGAGCTCATCCTGGTAGCGGGGGGGTAGTTGAGCAGTTCTTC. This sequence encodes CATSRAHPGSGGVVEQFF. Using reference TRBV15 and TRBJ2-1 for the parts outside the CDR3, the full variable domain is DAMVIQNPRYQVTQFGKPVTLSCSQTLNHNVMYWYQQKSSQAPKLLFHYYDKDFNNEADTPDNFQSRRPNTSFCFLDIRSPGLGDTAMYLCATSRAHPGSGGVVEQFFGPGTRLTVL.

This clone turned up a few times. The CDR3 loop reads CASSQVAQNYNEQFF. Here the CDR3 DNA reads TGTGCCAGCAGCCAAGTCGCCCAGAATTACAATGAGCAGTTCTTC. V and J are TRBV4-2 and TRBJ2-1; D remains ambiguous. V lost 1 base and J 4 bases, leaving 11 bases between the germline ends. The V gene's germline CDR1 is LGHNA and CDR2 YNFKEQ. The CDR3 covers 15 residues.

The V and J genes are TRBV7-2 and TRBJ1-4; D ambiguous. The CDR3 length is 13 residues. The germline gives CDR1 SGHTA, CDR2 FQGNSA. The V end was cut by 5 bases, the J end by 9 bases, with 13 bases between. The CDR3 is CASSPQAGQKLFF. The CDR3 DNA is TGTGCCAGCAGCCCCCAGGCAGGTCAAAAACTGTTTTTT.

This clone was found a few times. The J gene is TRBJ1-1, the V gene TRBV2; D unresolved. The length of the CDR3 is 13 residues. Trimming removed 3 bases from V and 2 bases from J, with 7 bases in between. Looked up from germline, CDR1 is SNHLY and CDR2 is FYNNEI. In DNA form, the CDR3 reads TGTGCCAGCAGTGAGGGGTTTAACACTGAAGCTTTCTTT. Amino acids: CASSEGFNTEAFF.

The sample holds a few counts of this clone. The chain combines TRBV5-6 with TRBJ2-1; TRBD1 aligns across 10 bases. V trimming: 0 bases; J trimming: 7 bases; junction bases outside the gene matches: 7. This CDR3 has 16 residues. In germline, CDR1 is SGHDT, CDR2 YYEEEE. This CDR3 reads CASSLVAGQGRNEQFF. CDR3 in DNA: TGTGCCAGCAGCTTGGTGGCGGGACAGGGGAGAAATGAGCAGTTCTTC.

The CDR3 DNA follows: TGTGCCAGCAGCCACCGGGACTGGGAGTATGTAAAGCAGTACGTC. It yields the protein CASSHRDWEYVKQYV. V gene TRBV6-7 combines with J gene TRBJ2-7; possibly TRBD2 for D (6 bases). TRBV6-7 is given ORF status, its function remaining uncertain. Trimming stripped 6 bases from V and 8 bases from J, with 23 bases between. The CDR3 runs 15 residues.

The rearrangement joins TRBV7-2 to TRBJ1-2; TRBD1 agrees at 9 bases. V was pared by 5 bases and J by 8 bases, with 6 bases of the junction left unmatched. The CDR3 loop spans 13 amino acids. The V gene's germline CDR1 is SGHTA and CDR2 FQGNSA. In DNA, the CDR3 is TGTGCCAGCAGCAGGGACAGGGCGAGCGGCTACACCTTC. It yields the protein CASSRDRASGYTF.

The rearrangement joins TRBV29-1 to TRBJ2-7, with D unresolved. This CDR3 contains 12 residues. Germline V CDR1 and CDR2: SQVTM, ANQGSEA. V lost 7 bases, J lost 4 bases, and 14 bases lay in between. CDR3 loop: CSASSGDYEQYV. DNA for the CDR3: TGCAGCGCCTCATCCGGAGATTACGAGCAGTACGTC.

In its sample, this clone was seen a few times. The chain carries TRBV7-2 and TRBJ1-2; no clear D. The CDR3 is 14 residues long. Germline loops: CDR1 SGHTA, CDR2 FQGNSA. V lost 1 base to trimming and J lost 2 bases, with 8 bases between them. CDR3 sequence: CASSLGGGNYGYTF. CDR3 in DNA: TGTGCCAGCAGCTTAGGAGGAGGAAACTATGGCTACACCTTC.

Points on this clone: Distinct nucleotide sequences in the sample also encode this CDR3. This chain joins TRBV4-3 and TRBJ1-5; D gene uncertain. V was clipped by 0 bases and J by 4 bases, with 4 bases between them. The CDR3 sequence is 13 residues long. Germline CDR1 LGHNA, CDR2 YSLEER. The CDR3 loop is CASSQDRNQPQHF. CDR3 nucleotides: TGCGCCAGCAGCCAAGATCGGAATCAGCCCCAGCATTTT.

The chain has TRBV5-4 and TRBJ1-4; a possible D gene is TRBD1 (5 bases). The CDR3 spans 15 residues. Germline V gives CDR1 SGHNT, CDR2 YYREEE (reference sequence). The V and J ends lost 3 bases and 3 bases respectively, with 12 bases between them. The CDR3 DNA reads TGTGCCAGCAGCTCCGCCGGGACGGCTAATGAAAAACTGTTTTTT. This translates into CASSSAGTANEKLFF.

CDR3 bases: TGTGCCAGCAGCTCCAGGACCAACACGAACACTGAAGCTTTCTTT. Its protein is CASSSRTNTNTEAFF. V is TRBV7-2 and J is TRBJ1-1; unclear D gene. Trimming cost V 4 bases and J 1 base, with 13 bases left between them. CDR1 SGHTA and CDR2 FQGNSA come from the germline V gene. The CDR3 runs to 15 residues.

The rearrangement links TRBV7-2 to TRBJ2-1; TRBD1 or TRBD2 may be the D gene (5 bases each). The CDR3 loop spans 13 amino acids. The V and J ends lost 4 bases and 3 bases respectively, with 7 bases between them. Germline V gene sequence: CDR1 SGHTA, CDR2 FQGNSA. The CDR3 sequence: CASSWDGYNEQFF. In DNA, the CDR3 is TGTGCCAGCAGCTGGGACGGCTACAATGAGCAGTTCTTC.

The CDR3 region has the DNA TGTGCCAGCAGTCACCAGGCAATCCCCGCCTATGGCTACACCTTC. Its translation: CASSHQAIPAYGYTF. V and J are TRBV28 and TRBJ1-2; no reliable D call. From germline, CDR1 is MDHEN and CDR2 SYDVKM. The CDR3 extends over 15 amino acids. The V and J ends lost 5 bases and 4 bases respectively, with 17 bases between them.

This clone has a handful of counts. The chain combines TRBV6-6 with TRBJ2-7; a possible D gene is TRBD1 (6 bases). Trimming stripped 4 bases from V and 10 bases from J, with 11 bases between. Germline assignment: CDR1 MNHNY and CDR2 SVGAGI (reference sequence). The CDR3 is 11 amino acids. The CDR3 loop is CASSSGQIQYF. CDR3 nucleotide sequence: TGTGCCAGCAGTTCCGGACAGATTCAGTACTTC.

This clone appeared a few times. The V and J genes are TRBV9 and TRBJ2-6, with 10 bases lining up with TRBD2. With 4 bases clipped from V and 3 bases from J, the junction kept 13 bases outside the gene matches. From germline, CDR1 is SGDLS and CDR2 YYNGEE. CDR3 length: 19 amino acids. The CDR3 sequence is CASSPYPAAGGYGANVLTF. The CDR3 DNA reads TGTGCCAGCAGCCCATACCCTGCAGCGGGAGGGTATGGGGCCAACGTCCTGACTTTC.

In its sample, this clone was seen a few times. The chain couples TRBV6-1 to TRBJ2-2; D is uncertain. This CDR3 comprises 12 residues. The ends were cut back, 6 bases at V and 9 bases at J, with 11 bases in the middle. The germline V gene encodes CDR1 MNHNS and CDR2 SASEGT. Here the CDR3 DNA reads TGTGCCAGCAGGGTAAACGGCAGGGAGCTGTTTTTT. This encodes CASRVNGRELFF.

In its sample, this clone was seen a few times. A far larger clone is one nucleotide away, so this likely arose from a read error. The rearrangement links TRBV30 to TRBJ2-5; 10 positions match TRBD1. CDR3 length: 16 residues. CDR1 and CDR2 (germline): GTSNPN, SVGIG (reference sequence). J was trimmed by 12 bases and V by 1 base; bases with no gene match: 17. CDR3 coding DNA: TGTGCCTGGAGTGCTCTGGTCCCGGGACAGGGGTCGGTGGAGTACTTC. Its protein is CAWSALVPGQGSVEYF.

The J gene is TRBJ2-1, the V gene TRBV4-1; 7 bases line up with TRBD2. The CDR3 consists of 16 residues. With V trimmed by 4 bases and J by 4 bases, 10 bases remained unmatched. Germline V CDR1 and CDR2: MGHRA, YSYEKL. CDR3 DNA: TGCGCCAGCAGCCTCACCCCCGGGGGAGGGTACAATGAGCAGTTCTTC. It translates to CASSLTPGGGYNEQFF.